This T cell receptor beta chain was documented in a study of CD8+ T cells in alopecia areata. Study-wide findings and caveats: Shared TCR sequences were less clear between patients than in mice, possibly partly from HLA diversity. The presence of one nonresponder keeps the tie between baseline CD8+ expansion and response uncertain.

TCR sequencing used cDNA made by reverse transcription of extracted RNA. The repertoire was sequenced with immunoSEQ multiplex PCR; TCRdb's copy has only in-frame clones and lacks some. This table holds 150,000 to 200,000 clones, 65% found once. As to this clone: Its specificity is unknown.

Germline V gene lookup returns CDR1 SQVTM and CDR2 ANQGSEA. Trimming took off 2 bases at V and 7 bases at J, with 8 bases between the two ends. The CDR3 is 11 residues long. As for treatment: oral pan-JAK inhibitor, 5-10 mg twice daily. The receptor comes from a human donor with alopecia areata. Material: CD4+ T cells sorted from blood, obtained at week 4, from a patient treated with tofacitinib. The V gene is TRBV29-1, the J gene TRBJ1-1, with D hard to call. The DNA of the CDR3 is TGCAGCGTTGAATCAACGGTTGAAGCTTTCTTT. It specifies CSVESTVEAFF.